This entry is about one TCR beta chain. The source of the sample is a study of shared clonotypes between healthy human individuals. The CDR3 extends over 15 amino acids. In germline, CDR1 is MNHEY, CDR2 SVGAGI. Trimming pared 5 bases from V and 5 bases from J, leaving 19 bases between. Using immunoSEQ multiplex PCR, the repertoire was profiled, and TCRdb retains in-frame clones only, with some absent. There are millions of clones in the sample; 85% to 95% occur only once, and 1% to 1.3% lies in the top ten. Naive CD8 isolation took CD45RO-negative cells positively selected for CCR7 and excluded terminally differentiated effector memory CD45RA+ cells.

The rearrangement uses TRBV6-5 and TRBJ2-7; D is perhaps TRBD2 (6 bases). The sample was naive CD8+ T cells sorted from blood. The sequence was obtained from a man aged 18 to 29 in good health. The CDR3 spells CASSAIAVGFNEQYF. The CDR3 nucleotides read TGTGCCAGCAGTGCGATAGCGGTAGGATTCAACGAGCAGTACTTC.